This T cell receptor (beta chain) was retrieved from a study of cytotoxic CD8 clonotypes in ibrutinib-treated CLL listed by TCRdb under 2021. Context from the whole study: The cohort included roughly 15 treatment-naive and fewer than 12 relapsed/refractory patients; under 18 were IGHV unmutated. The response samples were drawn at a median of approximately twelve months into treatment, with a range of roughly 6 to 40 months. Samples averaged 255,043 productive templates and 80,000 to 100,000 productive rearrangements. Partial responses were observed in about 24 patients and complete responses in 2; after a median follow-up of 68 months, remission was maintained in 15 or so patients and progression was observed in about twelve. All remission and progressive disease samples were collected while patients were still receiving ibrutinib. Of the roughly 79 people in the trial, about two dozen had longitudinal samples available. Cryopreserved peripheral blood mononuclear cells were collected before treatment, at response, and at either disease progression or sustained remission. The study at large found these results: Lymph node repertoires were not examined, and the timing of sampling was not matched between patients in sustained remission and those whose disease progressed. Public clonotypes were rare and either shrank or stayed stable during treatment, and the rise in clonality at ibrutinib response reflected expansion of private clonotypes. At baseline, clonality was higher than in age-matched healthy donors and showed a strong correlation with circulating CD8+ T-cell counts. An increase in clonality was observed at ibrutinib response, with clonality remaining stable during sustained remission and falling back toward baseline at progression.

A MiSeq instrument was used for deep resolution sequencing, which targeted depths ranging from 1 in 1 million up to 1 in 200,000 T cells, with coverage averaging 10x for each clonotype. The immunoSEQ hsTCRB Kit was used to generate the TCR beta libraries. Processing in the source paper ran as follows. ImmunoSEQ Data Assistant and ImmunoSEQ Analyzer were used for data analysis, and V, D and J genes were assigned according to IMGT definitions. Clonality, which ranges from 0 to 1, was calculated as one minus the normalized Shannon entropy of productive rearrangement frequencies. Only overrepresented clonotypes making up at least 0.05% of the repertoire of each patient were included in the public clonotype analysis. Thirteen repertoires from age-matched healthy donors, obtained from immuneACCESS, served as clonality controls. TCRdb re-hosts the immuneACCESS table, in-frame sequences only. Its copies lack some clones; in the studies checked, an unresolved V gene accounts for under half of them, and the cause for the rest is not known. For V, J and clone size, that table is used; D and trimming come from the DNA. In all, the sample holds some 170,000 clones, and 70% to 90% of those were seen once. The top ten clones comprise about 3% of the sample.

This clone came up a few times. This receptor's antigen is unknown. Base quality data are lacking; no much larger clone is found one base away. V is shortened by 5 bases, J by 5 bases, and the region joining them spans 16 bases. Including cysteine and phenylalanine, the CDR3 has 15 amino acids. Just the 45-base CDR3 DNA is kept, in frame starting at base 1. CDR1 and CDR2, per the germline V gene, are SGHDT and YYEEEE. Interpreted using the paper, the time point label stands for: progressive disease on ibrutinib. For TCR beta library preparation, about 2.2 micrograms of genomic DNA was extracted from cryopreserved PBMCs. High-throughput TCR beta sequencing was performed on longitudinal blood samples from CLL patients receiving ibrutinib monotherapy. Patients were enrolled in a phase 2 open-label single-center ibrutinib monotherapy trial.

The sequence was collected from a human donor with chronic lymphocytic leukemia. The V and J segments used are TRBV5-6 and TRBJ2-2; the D gene is perhaps TRBD1, on 6 matching bases. Sequencing used PBMCs, obtained at disease progression, from a patient treated with ibrutinib. The DNA reads TGTGCCAGCAGTTCTCCGGGACAATGGACCGGGGAGCTGTTTTTT. This yields the protein CASSSPGQWTGELFF.